This TCR beta chain was profiled in a study of blood T cell repertoires in COVID-19. Assay used: immunoSEQ multiplex PCR; TCRdb lists only in-frame clones, some missing. This repertoire shows about 48,000 clones, around 86% found once; its top ten account for 2% to 3%. The CDR3 loop spans 13 amino acids. CDR1 and CDR2 (germline): LNHDA, SQIVND (reference sequence). V gave up 2 bases and J gave up 5 bases, with 9 bases separating them. This rearrangement joins TRBV19 to TRBJ1-2; possibly TRBD1 for D (5 bases). Sequenced input: peripheral blood. This receptor was taken from a woman aged 80 or over with COVID-19, enrolled during active disease. The CDR3 reads CASSIFGTYGYTF. In DNA, the CDR3 is TGTGCCAGTAGTATATTCGGGACTTATGGCTACACCTTC.